This T cell receptor beta chain was identified in a study of T cell clonality in common variable immunodeficiency. Notes on the study in general: CVID subjects showed higher TCRbeta clonality than healthy controls. Compared with controls, CVID subjects had fewer shared TCRbeta clones.

Ten or more counts support this clone. The antigen remains unidentified. The read terminates 3 residues ahead of where the CDR3 ends, so the germline J gene completes it. Assay: immunoSEQ multiplex PCR; the TCRdb copy retains only in-frame clones and omits some. There are under 40,000 clones in the sample, none observed a single time. The ends were cut back, 3 bases at V and 8 bases at J, with 12 bases in the middle. This CDR3 is 13 amino acids long. Each donor provided roughly 4.5 to 8 ml of heparinized whole blood. V is TRBV12-3 or TRBV12-4 and J is TRBJ2-3; possibly TRBD2 for D (6 bases). Sequenced input: peripheral blood mononuclear cells. This sequence was found in a person between 18 and 75 years old in good health. The sequenced CDR3 bases are TGTGCCAGCAGTTTGAGCACCGGGGGTACG. Translated, it gives CASSLSTGGT. The whole CDR3 protein reads CASSLSTGGTQYF.